These 14 T cell receptor beta chains came from one sample sequenced in a study of T cells in Graves' hyperthyroidism and ophthalmopathy. Amplification yielded TCR beta CDR3 regions, with RNA transcripts as the source. During a first-round RT-PCR of the TCR CDR3, the HTBI primer set was used. TCRdb processed the multiplex PCR reads anew with MiXCR; each CDR3 protein has one entry. The sample lists approximately 520,000 distinct CDR3 sequences; less than 25% were seen once. The sequencing input was blood. The receptors stem from a man aged 18 to 30 with Graves' hyperthyroidism.

This clonotype was picked up many times. The J gene is TRBJ1-1, the V gene TRBV19, with TRBD1 identical over 7 bases. The CDR3 contains 15 residues. The J segment lost 5 bases and the V segment lost 5 bases, leaving 11 bases of the junction unmatched. Germline V gives CDR1 LNHDA, CDR2 SQIVND (reference sequence). In DNA, the CDR3 is TGTGCCAGTAGTTTAGGGGGCGATGGATGGACTGAAGCTTTCTTT. This encodes CASSLGGDGWTEAFF. Drawing the rest from reference TRBV19 and TRBJ1-1, the complete variable domain is DGGITQSPKYLFRKEGQNVTLSCEQNLNHDAMYWYRQDPGQGLRLIYYSQIVNDFQKGDIAEGYSVSREKKESFPLTVTSAQKNPTAFYLCASSLGGDGWTEAFFGQGTRLTVV.

J is TRBJ2-7 and V is TRBV9, with 8 bases lining up with TRBD2. Germline CDR1 reads SGDLS; CDR2 reads YYNGEE. The V gene end was trimmed by 3 bases and the J gene end by 0 bases; junction bases not matched to a gene: 5. This CDR3 has 15 amino acids. In nucleotides, the CDR3 is TGTGCCAGCAGCGGAGGCGGGGGGCCCTCCTACGAGCAGTACTTC. Protein sequence: CASSGGGGPSYEQYF.

This clonotype was seen repeatedly, ten times or more. V is TRBV20-1 and J is TRBJ2-5; D assignment may be TRBD1 or TRBD2 (5 bases each). The CDR3 extends over 13 amino acids. Deletions cut 2 bases from V and 4 bases from J, with 11 bases between. CDR1 is DFQATT, CDR2 SNEGSKA, per germline (reference sequence). The CDR3 reads CSARPPGGETQYF. In DNA form, the CDR3 reads TGCAGTGCTAGACCCCCTGGGGGAGAGACCCAGTACTTC.

J is TRBJ1-1 and V is TRBV27, with D maybe TRBD1 (5 bases). Germline V gene lookup returns CDR1 MNHEY and CDR2 SMNVEV (reference sequence). The CDR3 runs to 13 residues. The V end was cut by 6 bases, the J end by 10 bases, with 18 bases between. The CDR3 loop is CASSFTLDTRAFF. CDR3 coding DNA: TGTGCCAGCAGCTTCACCCTGGACACTAGAGCTTTCTTT.

This clonotype was detected only a few times. The chain carries TRBV5-1 and TRBJ1-1; D is uncertain. Germline V gene lookup returns CDR1 SGHRS and CDR2 YFSETQ. The CDR3 length is 13 residues. The germline V and J ends were trimmed by 6 bases and 0 bases, with 9 bases remaining between them. This chain's CDR3 is CASNDLLNTEAFF. The CDR3 nucleotides are TGCGCCAGCAACGACCTATTGAACACTGAAGCTTTCTTT.

The V gene is TRBV9, the J gene TRBJ1-2, with no clear D. Looked up from germline, CDR1 is SGDLS and CDR2 is YYNGEE. The CDR3 runs 14 residues. V was shortened by 0 bases and J by 1 base, with 7 bases between the two germline ends. DNA of the CDR3: TGTGCCAGCAGCGTAGATGGGGTTAACTATGGCTACACCTTC. Protein: CASSVDGVNYGYTF. The entire variable domain, with the rest obtained from reference TRBV9 and TRBJ1-2, is as follows: DSGVTQTPKHLITATGQRVTLRCSPRSGDLSVYWYQQSLDQGLQFLIQYYNGEERAKGNILERFSAQQFPDLHSELNLSSLELGDSALYFCASSVDGVNYGYTFGSGTRLTVV.

The chain is built from TRBV18 and TRBJ1-1; D remains ambiguous. The CDR3 is made up of 13 amino acids. The germline CDR1 and CDR2 sequences are KGHSH and LQKENI. V lost 4 bases and J 2 bases, leaving 8 bases between the germline ends. The CDR3 coding sequence is TGTGCCAGCTCACACGACCACAACACTGAAGCTTTCTTT. Protein: CASSHDHNTEAFF.

This clonotype showed up many times. The rearrangement uses TRBV11-2 and TRBJ2-7; 8 bases match TRBD1. The CDR3 runs to 15 residues. The germline CDR1 and CDR2 sequences are SGHAT and FQNNGV. The J segment lost 7 bases and the V segment lost 5 bases, leaving 13 bases of the junction unmatched. CDR3 DNA sequence: TGTGCCAGCAGCCCCCGGGGACAGGTCTTGGGGGAGCAGTACTTC. It specifies CASSPRGQVLGEQYF. Full variable domain (missing parts from reference TRBV11-2 and TRBJ2-7): EAGVAQSPRYKIIEKRQSVAFWCNPISGHATLYWYQQILGQGPKLLIQFQNNGVVDDSQLPKDRFSAERLKGVDSTLKIQPAKLEDSAVYLCASSPRGQVLGEQYFGPGTRLTVT.

This clonotype was recorded at least ten times. CDR3 sequence: CASSEQDHQPQHF. For the CDR3, the DNA is TGTGCCAGCAGTGAACAGGATCATCAGCCCCAGCATTTT. The V gene is TRBV6-1, the J gene TRBJ1-5, with unresolved D. The V end was cut by 2 bases, the J end by 5 bases, with 7 bases between. Germline V gives CDR1 MNHNS, CDR2 SASEGT. The CDR3 is 13 residues long.

CDR3 DNA: TGTGCCAGTGCTTCCTCTGGAAACACCATATATTTT. This gives the protein CASASSGNTIYF. This chain uses TRBV19 with TRBJ1-3; D unclear. The V end was cut by 8 bases, the J end by 0 bases, with 5 bases between. Germline loops: CDR1 LNHDA, CDR2 SQIVND (reference sequence). This CDR3 has 12 amino acids.

This clonotype has a single count. V and J are TRBV18 and TRBJ2-4; TRBD1 is a possible D gene (6 bases). The CDR3 length is 15 residues. CDR1 KGHSH and CDR2 LQKENI come from the germline V gene. V shed 2 bases and J shed 6 bases, with 14 bases lying between them. The CDR3 DNA reads as TGTGCCAGCTCACCAGGACACAGGGATACAAACATTCAGTACTTC. Translating gives CASSPGHRDTNIQYF.

This clonotype was counted ten times or more. The V gene is TRBV11-2, the J gene TRBJ1-2; unclear D gene. The CDR3 is made up of 14 amino acids. With 5 bases removed from V and 4 bases from J, the gap between germline ends came to 14 bases. CDR1 and CDR2 from the germline V gene are SGHAT and FQNNGV. This CDR3 is CASSATITGYGYTF. Written as DNA, the CDR3 is TGTGCCAGCAGCGCGACAATAACGGGCTATGGCTACACCTTC.

As for this clonotype: A single base separates this from a much larger clone, so it may be a read error. The V and J genes are TRBV9 and TRBJ1-1; no reliable D call. V was clipped by 5 bases and J by 1 base, with 12 bases between them. The CDR3 is made up of 14 amino acids. CDR1 SGDLS and CDR2 YYNGEE come from the germline V gene. The CDR3 DNA sequence: TGTGCCAGCAGTCCCTATACACCGAACACTGAAGCTTTCTTT. It translates to CASSPYTPNTEAFF.

This clonotype was seen repeatedly, ten times or more. The chain joins TRBV27 to TRBJ1-2; D not certain. Germline V gene sequence: CDR1 MNHEY, CDR2 SMNVEV (reference sequence). There are 16 residues in the CDR3. Trimming removed 3 bases from V and 5 bases from J, with 19 bases in between. CDR3 amino acids: CASSLREDRLRYGYTF. The CDR3 DNA follows: TGTGCCAGCAGTTTGCGGGAGGACCGACTTAGATATGGCTACACCTTC.